This T cell receptor (beta chain) was observed in a study of blood T cell repertoires in COVID-19. CDR1 PRHDT and CDR2 FYEKMQ come from the germline V gene (reference sequence). V gave up 2 bases and J gave up 0 bases; unmatched junction bases: 5. CDR3 length equals 17 residues. Under the authors' procedure: Reference gene primers were amplified, and this amplification served to estimate nucleated cell counts. Clones were sequenced by immunoSEQ multiplex PCR, and TCRdb holds only the in-frame ones, with some missing. That table is the source of V, J and clone size, and D and trimming were worked out from the DNA. There are roughly 250,000 clones in the sample; 85% occur only once, and about 0.93% lies in the top ten.

The chain carries TRBV13 and TRBJ1-1; 11 positions match TRBD1. The sample was peripheral blood. The receptor was isolated from a man between 40 and 49 years old with acute or convalescent COVID-19. CDR3 amino acids: CASSLMDRGLLNTEAFF. CDR3 DNA: TGTGCCAGCAGCTTAATGGACAGGGGGCTACTGAACACTGAAGCTTTCTTT.